The following is a TCR beta chain sequence with its context. Its antigen is not known. This CDR3 spans 14 amino acids. Germline CDR1 and CDR2: SEHNR and FQNEAQ (reference sequence). CD45RO-CCR7+CD27+CD95- expression identified naive CD8+ T cells. This sample is part of a study of CXCR3-negative and CXCR3-positive naive CD8 T cells. Study-wide points: The authors found comparable surface CD5 between naive subsets and inferred TCR strength from TRB CDR3 properties. The TRBV-TRBJ usage of naive CXCR3-negative and CXCR3-positive cells was similar, but that of memory cells differed. Greater hydrophobicity was found in TRB CDR3s of CXCR3-positive naive cells than of CXCR3-negative naive cells.

The authors made the TRB cDNA libraries by 5' RACE using UMI labels. TCRdb reprocessed the 5' RACE reads; each CDR3 protein has one entry and no DNA is given. There are approximately 100,000 distinct CDR3 sequences in the sample, with about 1.1% held by the top ten. The chain uses TRBV7-9 and TRBJ1-1; checking the TCRdb D call of TRBD1 is not possible without DNA. This sequence originates from a human donor in good health. Some clones in this sample may be carry-over from other donors' samples. Sequencing used naive CXCR3+ CD8+ T cells from blood. Regarding subset: CD45RO-CCR7+CD27+CD95- naive CD8+ T cells expressing CXCR3 (TNR3+). Here the CDR3 reads CASSLAGADTEAFF.